These T cell receptor beta chains were read from a single sample in a study of Graves' ophthalmopathy and Graves' hyperthyroidism. TCRdb called the multiplex PCR reads again in MiXCR, with one record for every CDR3 protein. The sample has around 470,000 distinct CDR3 sequences; around 15% are singletons. Source material: blood. The source is a young woman with Graves' ophthalmopathy. Both conserved end residues are part of each CDR3. D genes are given only for firm matches. Clone size is shown for a subset of rows, as once, few, many or a class of expanded clone.

>many|TRBJ1-3|TRBV4-2|NA
TGTGCCAGCAGCCAAGTGTCGGCCTTCTCTGGAAACACCATATATTTT
CASSQVSAFSGNTIYF
>many|TRBJ1-1|TRBV30|NA
TGTGCCTGGAGTCCTTATAGGGACAACACTGAAGCTTTCTTT
CAWSPYRDNTEAFF
>few|TRBJ1-2|TRBV30|NA
TGTGCCTGGAGTTGGTTAACTGCGGTTAACGATTGGGACTATGGCTACGCCTTC
CAWSWLTAVNDWDYGYAF
>many|TRBJ2-7|TRBV5-1|NA
TGCGCCAGCAGCCGACAGGTTCCTAGCTCCTACGAGCAGTACTTC
CASSRQVPSSYEQYF
>many|TRBJ2-5|TRBV12-3/TRBV12-4|NA
TGTGCCAGCAGTTCTGCTTTGAGGACCACGGGGGAGACCCAGTACTTC
CASSSALRTTGETQYF
>many|TRBJ1-2|TRBV6-1|NA
TGTGCCAGCAGTGTTGTTCACAGGGAGATCTATGGCTACACCTTC
CASSVVHREIYGYTF
>many|TRBJ1-2|TRBV2|NA
TGTGCCAGCAGAGGTGAGGGAGGTTTAAGCTATGGCTACACCTTC
CASRGEGGLSYGYTF
>NA|TRBJ2-7|TRBV7-8|NA
TGTGCCAGCAGCCGACTAGACCCCTACGAGCAGTACTTC
CASSRLDPYEQYF
>few|TRBJ2-5|TRBV6-1|TRBD1
TGTGCCAGCAGATCGGGACAGGGGAGAGAGACCCAGTACTTC
CASRSGQGRETQYF
>many|TRBJ2-2|TRBV24-1|TRBD2
TGTGCCACCAGTGGCCGGGGGACTAGCGGGAACACCGGGGAGCTGTTTTTT
CATSGRGTSGNTGELFF
>many|TRBJ2-7|TRBV27|NA
TGTGCCAGCAGTTGGGCCGAGTCGGGCGAGCAGTACTTC
CASSWAESGEQYF
>many|TRBJ2-2|TRBV5-1|NA
TGCGCCAGCAGCTTGGAGGCACCCGGGGAGCTGTTTTTT
CASSLEAPGELFF
>many|TRBJ1-1|TRBV30|NA
TGTGCCTCCGACCAGGGTGGTGACACTGAAGCTTTCTTT
CASDQGGDTEAFF
>many|TRBJ2-5|TRBV3-1|NA
TGTGCCAGCAGCGTAAGAGGCTCAGGGATGGAAGAGACCCAGTACTTC
CASSVRGSGMEETQYF
>NA|TRBJ2-7|TRBV12-3/TRBV12-4|NA
TGTGCCAGCAGTGTAAGTCTCCGATACGAGCAGTACTTC
CASSVSLRYEQYF
>many|TRBJ1-2|TRBV20-1|NA
TGCAGTGCTAGAGTATCAGCCGGGGACTATGGCTACACCTTC
CSARVSAGDYGYTF
>many|TRBJ2-5|TRBV6-5|NA
TGTGCCAGCAGTCCTACTGGAGGGCGGGAGACCCAGTACTTC
CASSPTGGRETQYF
>many|TRBJ2-5|TRBV24-1|NA
TGTGCCACCAGTGACTGGGGGAGCGCCCAAGAGACCCAGTACTTC
CATSDWGSAQETQYF
>NA|TRBJ1-5|TRBV28|TRBD1
TGTGCCAGCAGTCAACTGACGGGGACAGGGAGACAGCCCCAGCATTTT
CASSQLTGTGRQPQHF
>many|TRBJ2-6|TRBV11-1|TRBD1
TGTGCCAGCAGCCCCCGGGACAGAGGAAGGGCAGCTGGGGCCAACGTCCTGACTTTC
CASSPRDRGRAAGANVLTF
>many|TRBJ1-5|TRBV28|NA
TGTGCCAGCAACCGGGGAGACAATCAGCCCCAGCATTTT
CASNRGDNQPQHF
>NA|TRBJ2-7|TRBV29-1|NA
TGCAGCGTAGGGAGGAGCGGAGCCTACGAGCAGTACTTC
CSVGRSGAYEQYF
>NA|TRBJ2-7|TRBV6-5|NA
TGTGCCAGCAGTTACTCGATGGGGAGAGGAACTTACGATCAGTACTTC
CASSYSMGRGTYDQYF
>NA|TRBJ2-7|TRBV6-2/TRBV6-3|NA
NA
CASSSSAAYEQYF
>many|TRBJ2-2|TRBV20-1|NA
TGCAGTGGGACCGATGGCACCGGGGAGCTGTTTTTT
CSGTDGTGELFF
>many|TRBJ2-4|TRBV4-1|TRBD1
TGCGCCAGCAGCCAAGTACAGGGGGGAAACATTCAGTACTTC
CASSQVQGGNIQYF
>many|TRBJ2-7|TRBV6-1|NA
TGTGCCAGCAGTGAAGGGTTAGCCGTAAACTACGAGCAGTACTTC
CASSEGLAVNYEQYF
>many|TRBJ2-5|TRBV18|TRBD2
TGTGCCAGCTCAATACCGGGACTAGCGGGAGGACAAGAGACCCAGTACTTC
CASSIPGLAGGQETQYF
>many|TRBJ1-1|TRBV27|TRBD1
TGTGCCAGCAGTCCCCGGGACAGTTTTCTAAGGAACACTGAAGCTTTCTTT
CASSPRDSFLRNTEAFF
>few|TRBJ2-2|TRBV25-1|NA
TGTGCCAGCAGTGAATTACCTTTGAGGGGAGCGGCGAACACCGGGGAGCTGTTTTTT
CASSELPLRGAANTGELFF
>once|TRBJ2-7|TRBV7-2|TRBD1
TGTGCCAGCAGCTTATTAAGGGGGCACGAGCAGTACTTC
CASSLLRGHEQYF
>NA|TRBJ1-2|TRBV4-1|NA
TGCGCCAGCAGCCAAGAAGGAACTCGGGGCGCCGGCAATGGCTACACCTTC
CASSQEGTRGAGNGYTF
>NA|TRBJ2-7|TRBV6-2/TRBV6-3|NA
TGTGCCAGCAGTTACTCGATCCGCTCCCCGGGGGAATCCTACGAGCAGTACTTC
CASSYSIRSPGESYEQYF
>once|TRBJ1-6|TRBV2|NA
TGTGCCAGCAGTGGTCAGGGCCGAAATTCACCCCTCCACTTT
CASSGQGRNSPLHF
>NA|TRBJ1-6|TRBV12-3/TRBV12-4|NA
TGTGCCAGCTCAACTGCGGACTATAATTCACCCCTCCACTTT
CASSTADYNSPLHF
>NA|TRBJ2-2|TRBV24-1|NA
TGTGCCACCAGTCATTCCGGGGGGCAAACCACCGGGGAGCTGTTTTTT
CATSHSGGQTTGELFF
>many|TRBJ1-5|TRBV7-8|NA
TGTGCCAGCAGCCGTATGGGGAGAGTCGTCCTCAATCAGCCCCAGCATTTT
CASSRMGRVVLNQPQHF
>many|TRBJ1-1|TRBV2|TRBD1
TGTGCCAGCAGTGAGTCAACCGGGACAGGGGTCGAAGCTTTCTTT
CASSESTGTGVEAFF
>many|TRBJ2-2|TRBV6-5|NA
TGTGCCAGCAGTTACGGGCAGCAGATAGGGGAGCTGTTTTTT
CASSYGQQIGELFF
>many|TRBJ1-2|TRBV15|NA
TGTGCCACCAGCAGAGATAGAAGGGATGGCTACACCTTC
CATSRDRRDGYTF
>few|TRBJ2-7|TRBV20-1|NA
TGCAGTGCTAGAGAGACCGGATACGAGCAGTACTTC
CSARETGYEQYF
>many|TRBJ1-1|TRBV12-3/TRBV12-4|NA
TGTGCCAGCAGTTTAGGGGGGGCAGGGACGGCTTTCTTT
CASSLGGAGTAFF
>many|TRBJ2-5|TRBV6-1|TRBD2
TGTGCCGCTTGTTTAGCGGGAGGGCGAGAGACCCAGTACTTC
CAACLAGGRETQYF
>many|TRBJ2-7|TRBV10-2|TRBD2
TGCGCCAGCAGTGGGGGGACTAGCGGAAAATATTACGAGCAGTACTTC
CASSGGTSGKYYEQYF
>NA|TRBJ2-2|TRBV4-1|TRBD1
TGCGCCAGCAGCCGACGACCGACAGGGTTCGACACCGGGGAGCTGTTTTTT
CASSRRPTGFDTGELFF
>NA|TRBJ2-2|TRBV19|TRBD1
TGTGCCAGTAGTATTAGAGGACAGGGTGTCGCGAACACCGGGGAGCTGTTTTTT
CASSIRGQGVANTGELFF
>many|TRBJ2-2|TRBV7-3|NA
TGTGCCAGCAGCACAGCCGGGGAGCTGTTTTTT
CASSTAGELFF
>many|TRBJ2-5|TRBV11-2|TRBD2
TGTGCCAGCAGGCTAGGACTAGGGAGGGAGACCCAGTACTTC
CASRLGLGRETQYF
>many|TRBJ1-2|TRBV29-1|NA
TGCAGCGTTGATTACAGGGAGTATGGCTACACCTTC
CSVDYREYGYTF
>many|TRBJ2-7|TRBV12-3/TRBV12-4|NA
TGTGCCAGCAGCCCCGGTCCGGCCGGGGAGCAGTACTTC
CASSPGPAGEQYF
>many|TRBJ2-2|TRBV10-3|NA
TGTGCCATCAGTGAAGACCCGCGGACCGGGGAGCTGTTTTTT
CAISEDPRTGELFF
>many|TRBJ2-2|TRBV20-1|NA
TGCAGTGCTAGAGCCGGGACGGCCGAGAAGACCGGGGAGCTGTTTTTT
CSARAGTAEKTGELFF
>many|TRBJ1-5|TRBV12-3/TRBV12-4|NA
TGTGCCAGCAGGCAGACCCCCGGGCCCCAGCATTTT
CASRQTPGPQHF
>NA|TRBJ2-7|TRBV25-1|TRBD1
TGTCAGGGCCCGGGGACAGGTAACGACAACGAGCCGTACTTC
CQGPGTGNDNEPYF